The T cell receptor (beta chain) described here comes from a study of identifying expanded T cells in peripheral blood. Findings and caveats of the study: Across healthy donors, higher total template counts meant significantly greater approximately 2-week count variance. Differentially abundant clones: 0.95 to 1.5 between replicates, 16.4 at 2 to 3 weeks, less than 20 at four.

Clones were read by immunoSEQ multiplex PCR, and TCRdb kept only the in-frame ones, dropping some. This sample has over 90,000 clones, with roughly 86% found just once. Healthy donors had no documented immune events, such as infections, while sampled. This clone was seen once. Its matching antigen is unknown. Sequenced input: blood. The TCR originated in a person aged 18 to 69 in good health.

CDR3 in amino acids: CSVRVLDTQYF. In nucleotides, the CDR3 is TGCAGCGTCCGGGTCTTAGATACGCAGTATTTT. This chain uses TRBV29-1 with TRBJ2-3; D remains unclear. Germline V gene data show CDR1 as SQVTM and CDR2 as ANQGSEA. The CDR3 spans 11 residues. Trimming removed 6 bases from V and 5 bases from J, with 9 bases in between.